A single sample gave rise to the 28 T cell receptor beta chains below, sequenced in a study of shared clonotypes between healthy human individuals. Terminally differentiated effector memory CD45RA+ cells were left out of the naive CD8 fraction, which was CD45RO-negative and positively selected for CCR7. The data were produced by immunoSEQ multiplex PCR, yet TCRdb's version contains in-frame clones alone and is incomplete. Of about 2.1 million clones listed, under 95% are singletons. Sequencing was carried out using naive CD8+ T cells from PBMCs. The receptor set was obtained from a man younger than 30 in good health. Some clones in this sample may be carry-over from other donors' samples.

The chain carries TRBV9 and TRBJ2-2, with D tentatively TRBD1 (6 bases). Trimming stripped 1 base from V and 1 base from J, with 8 bases between. The CDR3 totals 15 residues. Germline V gene data show CDR1 as SGDLS and CDR2 as YYNGEE. The CDR3 nucleotides are TGTGCCAGCAGCGTACACAGGGTGAACACCGGGGAGCTGTTTTTT. It yields the protein CASSVHRVNTGELFF.

The chain employs TRBV5-6 and TRBJ1-2; no definite D call. CDR1 SGHDT and CDR2 YYEEEE come from the germline V gene. The CDR3 loop spans 15 amino acids. Trimming pared 3 bases from V and 3 bases from J, leaving 15 bases between. The CDR3 sequence is CASSSSTSWDYGYTF. The CDR3 coding sequence is TGTGCCAGCAGCTCATCGACCTCGTGGGACTATGGCTACACCTTC.

On this clone itself: Germline is not matched at one junction end, which may reflect a read error. This chain connects TRBV27 to TRBJ2-3; D uncertain. CDR1 and CDR2 (germline): MNHEY, SMNVEV (reference sequence). This CDR3 contains 10 residues. The CDR3 DNA follows: TGTGCCAGCTTTAGTATCAAGCTTGTTTTT. This translates into CASFSIKLVF.

V gene TRBV28 combines with J gene TRBJ2-5; 8 bases fit TRBD1. V dropped 5 bases and J dropped 5; count of bases not matched to a gene: 10. This CDR3 region has 15 residues. Germline CDR1 is MDHEN and CDR2 is SYDVKM. CDR3 protein: CASSPRTGTLETQYF. The CDR3, as DNA: TGTGCCAGCAGTCCCCGGACAGGGACCTTGGAGACCCAGTACTTC.

The rearrangement joins TRBV28 to TRBJ2-1; TRBD1 or TRBD2 may be the D gene (5 bases each). Germline V CDR1 and CDR2: MDHEN, SYDVKM. The length of the CDR3 is 14 residues. The V end lost 11 bases, the J end lost 0 bases, and 14 bases lay between the germline ends. The CDR3 bases are TGTGCCGCCGGGGCAGGGAGCTCCTACAATGAGCAGTTCTTC. This codes for CAAGAGSSYNEQFF.

The CDR3 reads CASSALDATAAGAFRDEQYF. Written as DNA, the CDR3 is TGTGCCAGTAGCGCCCTAGATGCGACTGCAGCGGGAGCGTTTAGGGACGAGCAGTACTTC. The V gene is TRBV19, the J gene TRBJ2-7; TRBD2 aligns across 8 bases. The CDR3 is 20 residues long. Losses at the gene ends were 6 bases for V and 5 bases for J; bases not matched to a gene: 27. Germline lookup yields CDR1 LNHDA and CDR2 SQIVND (reference sequence).

The chain links TRBV27 to TRBJ2-7; 9 bases fit TRBD1. The CDR3 length is 14 residues. Germline V gene lookup returns CDR1 MNHEY and CDR2 SMNVEV (reference sequence). J was trimmed by 5 bases and V by 1 base; bases with no gene match: 3. CDR3 DNA sequence: TGTGCCAGCAGTTTATGGGACAGGGAGGACGAGCAGTACTTC. Translating it yields CASSLWDREDEQYF.

The chain employs TRBV4-1 and TRBJ2-5; 8 positions agree with TRBD2. The CDR3 is 13 amino acids. V shed 4 bases and J 4 bases; nucleotides not matched to a gene: 2. CDR1 is MGHRA, CDR2 YSYEKL, per germline. CDR3 in DNA: TGCGCCAGCAGCCCTGGGACTAGAGAGACCCAGTACTTC. Amino acid sequence: CASSPGTRETQYF.

The CDR3 loop is CASTRRGLSYEQYF. The CDR3 DNA follows: TGTGCCAGCACGAGGCGGGGACTTTCCTACGAGCAGTACTTC. The rearrangement links TRBV11-1 to TRBJ2-7, with a possible D match to TRBD2 (6 bases). CDR1 and CDR2 from the germline V gene are SGHAT and FQDESV (reference sequence). This CDR3 has 14 residues. Deletions cut 7 bases from V and 1 base from J, with 14 bases between.

The genes are TRBV10-3 and TRBJ2-7; D is perhaps TRBD2 (5 bases). CDR1 is ENHRY and CDR2 is SYGVKD in the germline V gene. The CDR3 is 15 residues long. V lost 4 bases, J lost 0 bases, and 13 bases lay in between. CDR3 loop: CAISVEDTSSYEQYF. The DNA of the CDR3 is TGTGCCATCAGTGTTGAGGATACTAGCTCCTACGAGCAGTACTTC.

This sequence joins TRBV28 and TRBJ1-2, with 10 bases aligning to TRBD1. CDR1 MDHEN and CDR2 SYDVKM come from the germline V gene. J lost 8 bases, V lost 1 base, and 10 bases had no gene match. The CDR3 is 16 amino acids. The DNA of the CDR3 is TGTGCCAGCAGTTTATTTAGGGGGACAGGGGCCCTCGGCTACACCTTC. Its translation is CASSLFRGTGALGYTF.

The chain combines TRBV5-1 with TRBJ2-5; the D is unclear. The CDR3 length is 15 residues. Germline lookup yields CDR1 SGHRS and CDR2 YFSETQ. V lost 0 bases and J lost 5, with 14 bases in between. CDR3 protein: CASSLAVGARETQYF. CDR3 coding DNA: TGCGCCAGCAGCTTGGCCGTCGGAGCGAGGGAGACCCAGTACTTC.

This chain uses TRBV5-1 with TRBJ2-7; D is perhaps TRBD2 (6 bases). CDR1 SGHRS and CDR2 YFSETQ come from the germline V gene. Trimming stripped 0 bases from V and 0 bases from J, with 13 bases between. The CDR3 totals 16 residues. Here the CDR3 DNA reads TGCGCCAGCAGCTTGGCCGGGAGATTGAGCTCCTACGAGCAGTACTTC. Translated, it gives CASSLAGRLSSYEQYF.

The rearrangement links TRBV6-5 to TRBJ2-1, with 9 positions matching TRBD1. V shed 0 bases and J 5 bases; nucleotides not matched to a gene: 5. This CDR3 has 16 amino acids. The germline V gene encodes CDR1 MNHEY and CDR2 SVGAGI. The CDR3 region is CASSYSRQGGNNEQFF. Here the CDR3 DNA reads TGTGCCAGCAGTTACTCCCGACAGGGGGGGAACAATGAGCAGTTCTTC.

This sequence joins TRBV27 and TRBJ1-2; D remains unclear. The CDR3 contains 12 residues. The V gene lost 5 bases and the J gene lost 2 bases, with 6 bases spanning the gap. Germline CDR1 and CDR2: MNHEY and SMNVEV (reference sequence). The CDR3 DNA reads TGTGCCAGCAGTCCCCACAACTATGGCTACACCTTC. Translated, it gives CASSPHNYGYTF.

V is TRBV29-1 and J is TRBJ1-1, with D uncertain. CDR1 is SQVTM, CDR2 ANQGSEA, per germline. V was trimmed by 2 bases and J by 1 base, leaving 5 bases between them. This CDR3 comprises 12 residues. The CDR3: CSVEKENTEAFF. CDR3 DNA sequence: TGCAGCGTTGAAAAAGAGAACACTGAAGCTTTCTTT.

CDR3 sequence (DNA): TGTGCCAGCAGCGGAGTTGGAGAGACCCAGTACTTC. Translating it yields CASSGVGETQYF. The J gene is TRBJ2-5, the V gene TRBV11-2; D not certain. The V end lost 5 bases, the J end lost 4 bases, and 8 bases lay between the germline ends. CDR3 length: 12 residues. Germline V gene lookup returns CDR1 SGHAT and CDR2 FQNNGV.

The V call is TRBV28, the J call TRBJ1-2; 10 bases align to TRBD1. CDR3 length equals 17 residues. With V trimmed by 2 bases and J by 3 bases, 9 bases remained unmatched. Germline CDR1 and CDR2: MDHEN and SYDVKM. CDR3 DNA: TGTGCCAGCAGTTTACTCGCGGGACAGGGGCGCTACTATGGCTACACCTTC. It codes for CASSLLAGQGRYYGYTF.

The chain couples TRBV9 to TRBJ2-1, with TRBD1 matching over 8 bases. The CDR3 contains 12 residues. The V segment lost 3 bases and the J segment 15 bases; nucleotides outside the gene matches: 8. Germline V CDR1 and CDR2: SGDLS, YYNGEE. CDR3 sequence: CASSEGADRAFF. CDR3 sequence (DNA): TGTGCCAGCAGCGAGGGAGCGGACAGGGCGTTCTTC.

The V call is TRBV27, the J call TRBJ2-1; D may be TRBD2 (6 bases). CDR1 is MNHEY and CDR2 is SMNVEV in the germline V gene (reference sequence). The V gene lost 3 bases and the J gene lost 2 bases, with 11 bases spanning the gap. This CDR3 is 15 amino acids long. CDR3 nucleotide sequence: TGTGCCAGCAGTTTCGTGGAGGGAGCCTACAATGAGCAGTTCTTC. Residues: CASSFVEGAYNEQFF.

V and J are TRBV5-1 and TRBJ1-2, with a tentative D call TRBD1 (5 bases). With 2 bases removed from V and 3 bases from J, the gap between germline ends came to 8 bases. Germline CDR1 SGHRS, CDR2 YFSETQ. This CDR3 contains 13 residues. The CDR3 loop is CASSLRQHYGYTF. In DNA, the CDR3 is TGCGCCAGCAGCTTAAGACAGCACTATGGCTACACCTTC.

The CDR3 loop is CASSVGREGLYNEQFF. In DNA, the CDR3 is TGTGCCAGCAGCGTAGGACGGGAGGGCCTGTACAATGAGCAGTTCTTC. The V and J genes are TRBV9 and TRBJ2-1; TRBD2 agrees at 8 bases. Germline CDR1 is SGDLS and CDR2 is YYNGEE. The CDR3 contains 16 residues. The V segment lost 0 bases and the J segment 4 bases; nucleotides outside the gene matches: 6.

The chain employs TRBV18 and TRBJ2-7, with 8 positions matching TRBD2. The CDR3 length is 16 residues. Germline V gene data show CDR1 as KGHSH and CDR2 as LQKENI. V trimming: 3 bases; J trimming: 0 bases; junction bases outside the gene matches: 7. The CDR3 protein is CASSPRDGRGSYEQYF. The CDR3 DNA reads TGTGCCAGCTCACCCCGGGACGGGAGGGGCTCCTACGAGCAGTACTTC.

The rearrangement joins TRBV7-9 to TRBJ2-3; 10 nucleotides agree with TRBD2. The V gene end was trimmed by 2 bases and the J gene end by 1 base; junction bases not matched to a gene: 9. There are 18 residues in the CDR3. CDR1 SEHNR and CDR2 FQNEAQ come from the germline V gene (reference sequence). This CDR3 reads CASSLPSLAGDGTDTQYF. CDR3 bases: TGTGCCAGCAGCTTACCCTCCCTAGCGGGAGACGGCACAGATACGCAGTATTTT.

V usage is TRBV27 and J usage is TRBJ2-7; 8 positions match TRBD2. The ends lost 5 bases at V and 2 bases at J; junction bases unmatched: 5. CDR3 size: 14 residues. Germline lookup yields CDR1 MNHEY and CDR2 SMNVEV (reference sequence). DNA of the CDR3: TGTGCCAGCAGTATGGGACTAGGTCCCTACGAGCAGTACTTC. Amino acid sequence: CASSMGLGPYEQYF.

This chain joins TRBV6-1 and TRBJ2-2; D gene unclear. This CDR3 spans 13 amino acids. V was cut by 6 bases and J by 1 base, with 6 bases left in between. Germline V lookup: CDR1 MNHNS, CDR2 SASEGT. The CDR3 DNA follows: TGTGCCAGCAGCACCTGGAACACCGGGGAGCTGTTTTTT. Amino acid sequence: CASSTWNTGELFF.

The rearrangement joins TRBV6-5 to TRBJ2-7; 7 bases align to TRBD1. CDR3 size: 14 residues. Losses at the gene ends were 5 bases for V and 0 bases for J; bases not matched to a gene: 4. In germline, CDR1 is MNHEY, CDR2 SVGAGI. As DNA, the CDR3 is TGTGCCAGCAGTCCACAGGGGCCCTCCTACGAGCAGTACTTC. Protein sequence: CASSPQGPSYEQYF.

The V gene is TRBV7-3, the J gene TRBJ2-3; possible D gene TRBD1, 5 bases. Trimming cost V 7 bases and J 4 bases, with 12 bases left between them. Per germline, CDR1 SGHTA and CDR2 FQGTGA. The CDR3 has 13 residues. CDR3 nucleotides: TGTGCCAGCAACCAGGGAAGGTCAGATACGCAGTATTTT. Residues: CASNQGRSDTQYF.